A single sample gave rise to the 22 T cell receptor beta chains below, sequenced in a study of blood T cell repertoires in COVID-19. Data came from immunoSEQ multiplex PCR; TCRdb stores just in-frame clones and leaves some out. The sample has 150,000 to 200,000 clones; 85% to 90% are singletons. Sample: PBMCs or T cells enriched from blood (not recorded which). These TCRs come from a woman aged 40 to 50 with acute COVID-19.

This chain joins TRBV19 and TRBJ2-4; TRBD1 matches 9 bases. The CDR3 sequence is 14 residues long. Germline assignment: CDR1 LNHDA and CDR2 SQIVND (reference sequence). The V gene end was trimmed by 4 bases and the J gene end by 4 bases; junction bases not matched to a gene: 2. CDR3 amino acids: CASSKGTGKNIQYF. The CDR3, as DNA: TGTGCCAGTAGTAAAGGGACAGGGAAAAACATTCAGTACTTC.

This chain uses TRBV5-4 with TRBJ2-6; a weak D match, TRBD2 (6 bases). Germline V gene data show CDR1 as SGHNT and CDR2 as YYREEE (reference sequence). The V end lost 1 base, the J end lost 0 bases, and 11 bases lay between the germline ends. This CDR3 region has 17 residues. DNA for the CDR3: TGTGCCAGCAGCTTGCACGGGGGACTCTCTGGGGCCAACGTCCTGACTTTC. This gives the protein CASSLHGGLSGANVLTF.

The CDR3 DNA sequence: TGTGCCAGCGGTGCGGGGGAGACCTACGAGCAGTACTTC. Protein product: CASGAGETYEQYF. The chain carries TRBV3-1 (or the pseudogene TRBV3-2) and TRBJ2-7, with 7 bases identical to TRBD2. CDR3 size: 13 residues. Germline CDR1 reads LGHDT; CDR2 reads YNNKEL (reference sequence). V lost 8 bases to trimming and J lost 2 bases; unmatched junction nucleotides: 6.

The chain uses TRBV12-3 or TRBV12-4 and TRBJ1-2; no reliable D call. The CDR3 loop spans 13 amino acids. Trimming took off 6 bases at V and 3 bases at J, with 11 bases between the two ends. The CDR3 DNA sequence: TGTGCCAGCAGCACCAACAGAGACTATGGCTACACCTTC. Protein sequence: CASSTNRDYGYTF.

This chain links TRBV5-4 with TRBJ2-5, with D perhaps TRBD1 (6 bases). Trimming took 2 bases from V and 2 from J, leaving 7 bases between them. Germline V CDR1 and CDR2: SGHNT, YYREEE (reference sequence). This CDR3 contains 13 residues. The CDR3 DNA reads as TGTGCCAGCAGCTTTACAGGGCAAGAGACCCAGTACTTC. Its translation is CASSFTGQETQYF.

This chain joins TRBV5-1 and TRBJ1-1; 8 nucleotides match TRBD1. Germline V lookup: CDR1 SGHRS, CDR2 YFSETQ. Trimming at V came to 4 bases and at J to 11 bases, leaving 7 bases not matched to a gene. This CDR3 region has 12 residues. This CDR3 is CASSLTGVEAFF. In DNA, the CDR3 is TGCGCCAGCAGCCTGACAGGGGTTGAGGCTTTCTTT.

V and J are TRBV28 and TRBJ1-1, with TRBD1 matching 8 bases. CDR1 MDHEN and CDR2 SYDVKM come from the germline V gene. With 2 bases clipped from V and 7 bases from J, the junction kept 9 bases outside the gene matches. The CDR3 covers 15 residues. This CDR3 is CASSLGVAGGSEAFF. As DNA, the CDR3 is TGTGCCAGCAGTTTAGGGGTGGCAGGGGGCAGTGAAGCTTTCTTT.

The sample holds one count of this clone. The CDR3 spells CASSQDSGGGGETQYF. CDR3 bases: TGTGCCAGCAGCCAAGACTCGGGGGGTGGCGGGGAGACCCAGTACTTC. The gene calls are TRBV3-1 (or the pseudogene TRBV3-2) and TRBJ2-5; 7 positions agree with TRBD2. The CDR3 sequence is 16 residues long. Trimming at V came to 0 bases and at J to 5 bases, leaving 9 bases not matched to a gene. Germline assignment: CDR1 LGHDT and CDR2 YNNKEL (reference sequence).

V gene TRBV5-1 combines with J gene TRBJ2-3, with 10 bases that match TRBD2. J gave up 5 bases and V 4 bases, and 13 bases lay outside the gene matches. CDR3 size: 17 residues. Germline V CDR1 and CDR2: SGHRS, YFSETQ. The CDR3 here is CASSGWVSGGAGDTQYF. Written as DNA, the CDR3 is TGCGCCAGCAGCGGGTGGGTCAGCGGGGGGGCCGGAGATACGCAGTATTTT.

The CDR3 protein is CASSPNSGRSSYNEQFF. CDR3 DNA: TGTGCCAGCAGTCCGAATAGCGGGAGGTCCTCCTACAATGAGCAGTTCTTC. The chain employs TRBV4-2 and TRBJ2-1; 10 positions agree with TRBD2. The CDR3 contains 17 residues. The V gene end was trimmed by 6 bases and the J gene end by 0 bases; junction bases not matched to a gene: 8. Germline CDR1 LGHNA, CDR2 YNFKEQ.

This clone appeared once. The DNA of the CDR3 is TGCGCCAGCAGCCGAAGGACAGGGGATGGTGAAAAACTGTTTTTT. It translates to CASSRRTGDGEKLFF. The chain joins TRBV5-1 to TRBJ1-4; 9 nucleotides align to TRBD1. Germline lookup yields CDR1 SGHRS and CDR2 YFSETQ. The CDR3 is 15 amino acids. V shed 4 bases and J 7 bases; nucleotides not matched to a gene: 8.

The rearrangement links TRBV6-5 to TRBJ1-4; the match to TRBD1 covers 10 bases. Per the germline V gene, CDR1 is MNHEY and CDR2 is SVGAGI. Germline trimming cut 5 bases from V and 5 bases from J; bases unmatched to any gene: 2. This CDR3 spans 14 amino acids. The CDR3 bases are TGTGCCAGCAGTAGGGGACAGGGGAATGAAAAACTGTTTTTT. Translation: CASSRGQGNEKLFF.

The chain recombines TRBV2 with TRBJ1-2; D possibly corresponds to TRBD1 (6 bases). The germline gives CDR1 SNHLY, CDR2 FYNNEI. The CDR3 consists of 12 residues. Trimming stripped 8 bases from V and 1 base from J, with 8 bases between. CDR3 residues: CASGQLNYGYTF. DNA of the CDR3: TGTGCCAGCGGACAGCTTAACTATGGCTACACCTTC.

J is TRBJ1-1 and V is TRBV15, with 10 bases matching TRBD1. J gave up 4 bases and V 3 bases, and 2 bases lay outside the gene matches. Germline V gives CDR1 LNHNV, CDR2 YYDKDF (reference sequence). The CDR3 sequence is 14 residues long. The CDR3 DNA reads as TGTGCCACCAGCAGTGGGACAGGGGTCACTGAAGCTTTCTTT. As protein: CATSSGTGVTEAFF.

The CDR3 DNA sequence: TGTGCCTGGTCGGGTCAGGGTTCCCACGAGCAGTACTTC. It is translated as CAWSGQGSHEQYF. The chain combines TRBV30 with TRBJ2-7, with D possibly matching TRBD1 (5 bases). The CDR3 consists of 13 residues. The V gene's germline CDR1 is GTSNPN and CDR2 SVGIG (reference sequence). V was pared by 5 bases and J by 5 bases, with 16 bases between.

The CDR3 coding sequence is TGTGCCAGCAGTTTGTCAGGACTATTCACTAAATTAACCCCGAGCTCCTACGAGCAGTACTTC. Encoded protein: CASSLSGLFTKLTPSSYEQYF. The chain joins TRBV28 to TRBJ2-7, with D possibly TRBD2 on 6 matching bases. This CDR3 spans 21 amino acids. Germline CDR1 and CDR2: MDHEN and SYDVKM. V gave up 3 bases and J gave up 0 bases, with 30 bases separating them.

The genes are TRBV5-1 and TRBJ1-6, with 7 positions matching TRBD1. Germline trimming cut 5 bases from V and 5 bases from J; bases unmatched to any gene: 4. In germline, CDR1 is SGHRS, CDR2 YFSETQ. The length of the CDR3 is 14 residues. The chain's CDR3 is CASRAGQNNSPLHF. CDR3 in DNA: TGCGCCAGCAGGGCGGGACAGAATAATTCACCCCTCCACTTT.

The chain uses TRBV21-1 and TRBJ2-1; TRBD2 is the table's D call and was not checked against the DNA. TRBV21-1 is a documented pseudogene. CDR3 length: 16 amino acids. The DNA of the CDR3 is TGTGCCAGCAGCAAAGTCTATAGCGGGAGGGGCAATGAGCAGTTCTTC. Translated: CASSKVYSGRGNEQFF.

The chain links TRBV7-3 to TRBJ1-1; unclear D gene. This CDR3 spans 16 amino acids. Trimming stripped 0 bases from V and 0 bases from J, with 11 bases between. Germline V gene sequence: CDR1 SGHTA, CDR2 FQGTGA. CDR3 sequence (DNA): TGTGCCAGCAGCTTAACCGCGGGCCCGTTGAACACTGAAGCTTTCTTT. Amino acid sequence: CASSLTAGPLNTEAFF.

This clone was picked up one time. V usage is TRBV5-1 and J usage is TRBJ2-1, with TRBD2 identical over 8 bases. The CDR3 is made up of 18 amino acids. J was trimmed by 7 bases and V by 2 bases; bases with no gene match: 17. In germline, CDR1 is SGHRS, CDR2 YFSETQ. CDR3 region: CASSFWLASGHLQNEQFF. The CDR3 DNA reads TGCGCCAGCAGCTTCTGGTTGGCTAGCGGGCACCTCCAAAATGAGCAGTTCTTC.

V is TRBV5-5 and J is TRBJ2-7, with 12 bases identical to TRBD2. The CDR3 is 16 amino acids. Germline V gene sequence: CDR1 SGHKS, CDR2 YYEKEE (reference sequence). V trimming: 0 bases; J trimming: 5 bases; junction bases outside the gene matches: 6. In DNA form, the CDR3 reads TGTGCCAGCAGCTTGGCACCTAGCGGGAGGGCCCACGAGCAGTACTTC. Protein sequence: CASSLAPSGRAHEQYF.

This chain's CDR3 is CASSQDEASGGAYNEQFF. DNA for the CDR3: TGTGCCAGCAGCCAAGATGAGGCTAGCGGGGGGGCCTACAATGAGCAGTTCTTC. The rearrangement links TRBV3-1 (or the pseudogene TRBV3-2) to TRBJ2-1; 12 bases map to TRBD2. With V trimmed by 0 bases and J by 2 bases, 5 bases remained unmatched. This CDR3 contains 18 residues. CDR1 is LGHDT, CDR2 YNNKEL, per germline (reference sequence).